Sequencing of this TCR beta chain was carried out in a study of cytomegalovirus exposure and HLA in healthy donors. Comment on this clone: Its antigen is still unknown.

The CDR3 covers 13 residues. Germline V lookup: CDR1 ENHRY, CDR2 SYGVKD. The J segment lost 7 bases and the V segment lost 7 bases, leaving 7 bases of the junction unmatched. Study findings and constraints: The majority of TCR sequences were rare, yet some public TCRs appeared in many donors. Overall, roughly 150 TCR beta chains were annotated as cytomegalovirus-associated. In a later analysis, several top co-occurrence clusters appeared linked to parvovirus B19, influenza, CMV and Epstein-Barr virus.

Researchers ran the PCR with 60 Vbeta and 13 Jbeta primers. Authors' analysis steps: In a later analysis, the count reached some 73 million unique TCR beta chains, with around 11 million shared. Profiled with immunoSEQ multiplex PCR; TCRdb holds only in-frame clones, not every one. V, J and clone size derive from that table, while D and trimming were established from the DNA sequence. The table shows 150,000 to 200,000 clones, with approximately 80% occurring only once. Sequencing input: PBMCs. This TCR derives from a woman in her 30s in good health and CMV-seropositive. This chain links TRBV10-3 with TRBJ1-2, with TRBD1 matching 9 bases. The CDR3 spells CAITPDRGFGYTF. The CDR3 coding sequence is TGTGCCATCACCCCGGACAGGGGCTTTGGCTACACCTTC.